The next 27 T cell receptor beta chains were all read from a single sample in a study of vaccination effects on CD4 cells after COVID-19. No antigen has been identified for these receptors. Measured with immunoSEQ multiplex PCR; TCRdb has only the in-frame clones, and not every one. The sample includes approximately 15,000 clones, about 80% of them seen just once. Expansion of antigen-specific CD4+ T cells with viral peptide pools was carried out by the ViraFEST assay before sequencing. A 10-day culture period preceded the isolation of CD4+ T cells. A positive SARS-CoV-2 PCR test fell between March and December 2020. The participants, recipients of two vaccine doses, got either BNT162b2 or mRNA-1273. This sample comprised CD4+ T cells from PBMCs cultured with SARS-CoV-2 spike peptides, obtained after COVID-19 vaccination. The origin of the receptors is a human donor who had a prior SARS-CoV-2 infection.

This sequence joins TRBV7-2 and TRBJ2-5, with TRBD2 as a possible D gene (7 bases). V was cut by 0 bases and J by 7 bases, with 18 bases left in between. There are 16 residues in the CDR3. Per the germline V gene, CDR1 is SGHTA and CDR2 is FQGNSA. The CDR3 region is CASSLAAGRGGLTQYF. CDR3 bases: TGTGCCAGCAGCTTAGCTGCCGGCAGGGGAGGGTTGACCCAGTACTTC.

This clone was counted between two and nine times. This chain joins TRBV30 and TRBJ2-1; 12 nucleotides line up with TRBD2. The CDR3 loop spans 14 amino acids. Germline V gene lookup returns CDR1 GTSNPN and CDR2 SVGIG (reference sequence). The J segment lost 4 bases and the V segment lost 5 bases, leaving 3 bases of the junction unmatched. DNA of the CDR3: TGTGCCTGGTCTAGCGGGAGGGTGTACAATGAGCAGTTCTTC. Encoded protein: CAWSSGRVYNEQFF.

This rearrangement joins TRBV5-4 to TRBJ1-3; D gene unclear. CDR1 and CDR2 (germline): SGHNT, YYREEE (reference sequence). V shed 0 bases and J shed 0 bases, with 7 bases lying between them. This CDR3 contains 15 residues. For the CDR3, the DNA is TGTGCCAGCAGCTTGGCTGTGAGCTCTGGAAACACCATATATTTT. This encodes CASSLAVSSGNTIYF.

The CDR3: CASSLGRGLSMRAYGYTF. DNA of the CDR3: TGCGCCAGCAGCTTGGGAAGGGGCCTCAGTATGAGGGCCTATGGCTACACCTTC. The chain links TRBV5-1 to TRBJ1-2; D is possibly TRBD1 (5 bases). CDR3 length equals 18 residues. Trimming removed 0 bases at V and 4 bases at J, with 22 bases between. The V gene's germline CDR1 is SGHRS and CDR2 YFSETQ.

The chain employs TRBV18 and TRBJ2-3, with 9 bases identical to TRBD1. This CDR3 contains 16 residues. Germline assignment: CDR1 KGHSH and CDR2 LQKENI. V lost 2 bases, J lost 6 bases, and 9 bases stayed unmatched. CDR3 amino acids: CASSPGTGSTLDTQYF. CDR3 DNA sequence: TGTGCCAGCTCACCAGGGACAGGGTCCACCCTCGATACGCAGTATTTT. The full variable domain, in which reference TRBV18 and TRBJ2-3 provide the parts outside the CDR3, is NAGVMQNPRHLVRRRGQEARLRCSPMKGHSHVYWYRQLPEEGLKFMVYLQKENIIDESGMPKERFSAEFPKEGPSILRIQQVVRGDSAAYFCASSPGTGSTLDTQYFGPGTRLTVL.

The DNA for the CDR3 is TGTGCCTGGGACAGGGTCCATGAGAATGGCTACACCTTC. This encodes CAWDRVHENGYTF. This chain uses TRBV30 with TRBJ1-2; TRBD1 agrees at 7 bases. This CDR3 contains 13 residues. The junction had 9 bases not matched to a gene; V was cut back by 5 bases and J by 6 bases. CDR1 is GTSNPN and CDR2 is SVGIG in the germline V gene (reference sequence).

V and J are TRBV7-3 and TRBJ2-2; the D gene is possibly TRBD2 (5 bases). CDR1 SGHTA and CDR2 FQGTGA come from the germline V gene. The CDR3 runs to 16 residues. Trimming pared 5 bases from V and 2 bases from J, leaving 15 bases between. CDR3 amino acids: CASSRFAEANTGELFF. The DNA for the CDR3 is TGTGCCAGCAGCCGCTTTGCGGAGGCAAACACCGGGGAGCTGTTTTTT.

This chain joins TRBV6-5 and TRBJ2-7; D is undetermined. Per the germline V gene, CDR1 is MNHEY and CDR2 is SVGAGI. This CDR3 contains 16 residues. The ends were cut back, 2 bases at V and 2 bases at J, with 16 bases in the middle. The CDR3 DNA reads as TGTGCCAGCAGTTACGATATCAGACCACCCCCCTACGAGCAGTACTTC. It yields the protein CASSYDIRPPPYEQYF.

This clone ranks as large. The chain carries TRBV7-9 and TRBJ1-2; D is uncertain. CDR1 is SEHNR, CDR2 FQNEAQ, per germline (reference sequence). The CDR3 loop spans 13 amino acids. The V end was cut by 5 bases, the J end by 1 base, with 8 bases between. CDR3 coding DNA: TGTGCCAGCAGCCCCGAGTATAACTATGGCTACACCTTC. This translates into CASSPEYNYGYTF.

The rearrangement links TRBV2 to TRBJ2-7; TRBD1 matches 8 bases. The V segment lost 5 bases and the J segment 7 bases; nucleotides outside the gene matches: 10. The germline V gene encodes CDR1 SNHLY and CDR2 FYNNEI. The CDR3 is 14 residues long. CDR3 nucleotide sequence: TGTGCCAGCAGTTACCTTTTTGGGACAGGTGAGCAGTACTTC. As protein: CASSYLFGTGEQYF.

The V and J genes are TRBV11-2 and TRBJ2-1; TRBD2 agrees at 10 bases. The germline CDR1 and CDR2 sequences are SGHAT and FQNNGV. V was clipped by 4 bases and J by 1 base; unmatched bases: 1. This CDR3 comprises 15 residues. The CDR3 DNA follows: TGTGCCAGCAGCTCAGCGGGAGGGTCCTACAATGAGCAGTTCTTC. As protein: CASSSAGGSYNEQFF.

The chain is built from TRBV6-5 and TRBJ1-2; D is undetermined. This CDR3 spans 13 amino acids. Germline CDR1 and CDR2: MNHEY and SVGAGI. The V gene lost 6 bases and the J gene lost 3 bases, with 11 bases spanning the gap. The CDR3 is CASRTPGHYGYTF. Here the CDR3 DNA reads TGTGCCAGCAGAACCCCGGGCCACTATGGCTACACCTTC.

In the case of this clone: One end of the junction varies from germline; a read error may be responsible. The gene calls are TRBV7-7 and TRBJ2-3, with 13 positions matching TRBD2. The CDR3 runs 16 residues. Looked up from germline, CDR1 is SSHAT and CDR2 is FNYEAQ (reference sequence). CDR3 sequence: CASSPTSGGSTDTQYF. The CDR3, as DNA: TGTGCTAGCAGCCCGACTAGCGGGGGGAGCACAGATACGCAGTATTTT.

This clone was observed once. V is TRBV9 and J is TRBJ2-1; 9 positions match TRBD2. This CDR3 region has 15 residues. Germline V gene lookup returns CDR1 SGDLS and CDR2 YYNGEE. V lost 2 bases to trimming and J lost 7 bases; unmatched junction nucleotides: 7. The CDR3 loop is CASSVSGSGGNEQFF. As DNA, the CDR3 is TGTGCCAGCAGCGTTAGCGGGAGCGGGGGTAATGAGCAGTTCTTC.

This clone was counted a few times. The V call is TRBV19, the J call TRBJ2-7, with 9 bases lining up with TRBD2. The CDR3 is 15 amino acids. After removal of 3 bases from V and 0 bases from J, the junction contained 3 bases not matched to a gene. Germline V gives CDR1 LNHDA, CDR2 SQIVND (reference sequence). DNA for the CDR3: TGTGCCAGTAGTATGGGTAGCGGGGGCTCCTACGAGCAGTACTTC. Protein: CASSMGSGGSYEQYF.

The J gene is TRBJ1-1, the V gene TRBV2; no reliable D call. Germline-derived CDR1 and CDR2 are SNHLY and FYNNEI. CDR3 length equals 13 residues. V was pared by 4 bases and J by 6 bases, with 12 bases between. This CDR3 is CASSVEGRAEAFF. The CDR3 nucleotides read TGTGCCAGCAGTGTAGAAGGGAGGGCTGAAGCTTTCTTT.

V and J are TRBV2 and TRBJ1-1, with TRBD1 matching 7 bases. The CDR3 totals 12 residues. The junction had 5 bases not matched to a gene; V was cut back by 3 bases and J by 10 bases. Germline CDR1 and CDR2: SNHLY and FYNNEI. CDR3 loop: CASSDVGTVAFF. The CDR3 nucleotides are TGTGCCAGCAGTGACGTTGGGACAGTAGCTTTCTTT.

The sample holds a few counts of this clone. The rearrangement uses TRBV4-3 and TRBJ1-4; D possibly corresponds to TRBD1 (5 bases). The ends were cut back, 0 bases at V and 3 bases at J, with 14 bases in the middle. This CDR3 spans 17 amino acids. Germline V gene data show CDR1 as LGHNA and CDR2 as YSLEER. CDR3 in DNA: TGCGCCAGCAGCCAAGAGGGACGGGGGGTGGCTAATGAAAAACTGTTTTTT. Translation: CASSQEGRGVANEKLFF.

This sequence joins TRBV7-3 and TRBJ2-3, with D perhaps TRBD1 (5 bases). Germline V CDR1 and CDR2: SGHTA, FQGTGA. V dropped 1 base and J dropped 0 bases, with 8 bases sitting between them. The length of the CDR3 is 15 residues. The CDR3 bases are TGTGCCAGCAGCTTAATACAGGCCAGCACAGATACGCAGTATTTT. The encoded protein is CASSLIQASTDTQYF.

The rearrangement links TRBV5-1 to TRBJ2-5; TRBD2 matches at 8 bases. The CDR3 contains 15 residues. The germline CDR1 and CDR2 sequences are SGHRS and YFSETQ. V dropped 0 bases and J dropped 3; count of bases not matched to a gene: 4. This CDR3 is CASSLGLAGKETQYF. In DNA, the CDR3 is TGCGCCAGCAGCTTGGGTTTAGCGGGGAAAGAGACCCAGTACTTC. Complete variable domain (other parts from reference TRBV5-1 and TRBJ2-5): KAGVTQTPRYLIKTRGQQVTLSCSPISGHRSVSWYQQTPGQGLQFLFEYFSETQRNKGNFPGRFSGRQFSNSRSEMNVSTLELGDSALYLCASSLGLAGKETQYFGPGTRLLVL.

This clone was seen once. The V call is TRBV5-1, the J call TRBJ2-5; 9 bases agree with TRBD2. From germline, CDR1 is SGHRS and CDR2 YFSETQ. CDR3 length: 15 residues. V was pared by 4 bases and J by 5 bases, with 9 bases of the junction left unmatched. CDR3 DNA sequence: TGCGCCAGCAGCCCTTCGACTAGCGGCCCGGAGACCCAGTACTTC. Its translation is CASSPSTSGPETQYF.

This clone was recorded once. J is TRBJ1-1 and V is TRBV3-1 (or the pseudogene TRBV3-2); tentative D call: TRBD1 (5 bases). The CDR3 has 13 residues. V was trimmed by 2 bases and J by 10 bases, leaving 14 bases between them. The germline V gene encodes CDR1 LGHDT and CDR2 YNNKEL (reference sequence). CDR3 bases: TGTGCCAGCAGCCAAACATGGGGGTTGGGAGCTTTCTTT. The encoded protein is CASSQTWGLGAFF.

The rearrangement joins TRBV4-1 to TRBJ1-4, with TRBD1 as a possible D gene (6 bases). V was pared by 4 bases and J by 4 bases, with 19 bases between. This CDR3 has 17 amino acids. Germline V gene sequence: CDR1 MGHRA, CDR2 YSYEKL. CDR3 coding DNA: TGCGCCAGCAGCCGAGGGGGAGTGGGGCGGGGTAATGAAAAACTGTTTTTT. This encodes CASSRGGVGRGNEKLFF.

This clone appeared a few times. The rearrangement joins TRBV5-4 to TRBJ2-3, with a weak D call TRBD2 (6 bases). Germline V gene lookup returns CDR1 SGHNT and CDR2 YYREEE (reference sequence). The CDR3 runs 15 residues. V shed 0 bases and J shed 3 bases, with 11 bases lying between them. Written as DNA, the CDR3 is TGTGCCAGCAGCTTGGAGGGACGGGGGACAGATACGCAGTATTTT. This gives the protein CASSLEGRGTDTQYF.

J is TRBJ2-1 and V is TRBV24-1, with TRBD2 identical over 9 bases. Germline V gene sequence: CDR1 KGHDR, CDR2 SFDVKD. V shed 9 bases, J shed 5 bases, and the junction held 4 bases outside the gene matches. The CDR3 is made up of 13 amino acids. The DNA for the CDR3 is TGTGCCACCCGGCCTAGCGGGAACAATGAGCAGTTCTTC. Its protein product is CATRPSGNNEQFF.

J is TRBJ2-3 and V is TRBV10-1; D gene ambiguous. V was pared by 8 bases and J by 3 bases, with 12 bases between. The CDR3 extends over 13 amino acids. Germline-derived CDR1 and CDR2 are WNHNN and SYGVQD (reference sequence). CDR3 coding DNA: TGCGCCAGCGGTTTGTCAGTTACAGATACGCAGTATTTT. Amino acids: CASGLSVTDTQYF.

The chain carries TRBV15 and TRBJ2-1; 10 nucleotides match TRBD2. Trimming removed 1 base from V and 9 bases from J; junction bases left unmatched: 12. CDR3 length: 17 residues. The V gene's germline CDR1 is LNHNV and CDR2 YYDKDF (reference sequence). The DNA for the CDR3 is TGTGCCACCAGCAGAGCTCTGGGGCTAGCGGGAGCCGGTGAGCAGTTCTTC. Translation: CATSRALGLAGAGEQFF.